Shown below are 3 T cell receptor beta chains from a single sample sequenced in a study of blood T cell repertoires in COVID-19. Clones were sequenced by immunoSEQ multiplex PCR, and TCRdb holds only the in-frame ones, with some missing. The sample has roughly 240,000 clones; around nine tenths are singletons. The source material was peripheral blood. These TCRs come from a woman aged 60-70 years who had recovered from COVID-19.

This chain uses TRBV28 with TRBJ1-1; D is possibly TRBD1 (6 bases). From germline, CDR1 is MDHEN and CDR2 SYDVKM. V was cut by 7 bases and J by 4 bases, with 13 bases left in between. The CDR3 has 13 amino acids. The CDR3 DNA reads TGTGCCAGCACCGAGGGGGGGGGCACTGAAGCTTTCTTT. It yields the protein CASTEGGGTEAFF.

The CDR3, as DNA: TGTGCCAGCAGTGGAAGAATCGGACAGGGGTTAGCCGGGGAGCTGTTTTTT. It specifies CASSGRIGQGLAGELFF. The chain has TRBV27 and TRBJ2-2; TRBD1 matches at 9 bases. The V and J ends lost 5 bases and 6 bases, in that order; junction bases with no gene match: 13. The CDR3 is 17 residues long. The germline V gene encodes CDR1 MNHEY and CDR2 SMNVEV (reference sequence).

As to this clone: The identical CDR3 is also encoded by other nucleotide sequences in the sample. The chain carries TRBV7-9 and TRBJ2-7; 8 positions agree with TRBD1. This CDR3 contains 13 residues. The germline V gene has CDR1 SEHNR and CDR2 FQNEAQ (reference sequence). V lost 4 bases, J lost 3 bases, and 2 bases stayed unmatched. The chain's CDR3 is CASSSGGSYEQYF. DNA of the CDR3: TGTGCCAGCAGCTCAGGGGGCAGCTACGAGCAGTACTTC.